The T cell receptor beta chain under discussion was sequenced for a study of T cell responses to AZD1222 COVID-19 vaccine. Overall study results and limits: It should be noted that donors were predominantly white British and more often female, and clonal diversity was possibly underestimated.

Losses at the gene ends were 6 bases for V and 2 bases for J; bases not matched to a gene: 8. This CDR3 has 16 amino acids. Germline-derived CDR1 and CDR2 are ENHRY and SYGVKD. Produced via immunoSEQ multiplex PCR; TCRdb's table is partial and in-frame only. The sample includes 75,000 to 95,000 clones, around 92% of them seen just once. In regard to this clone: Its antigen remains unidentified.

The sequencing used peripheral blood, collected on day 0 of MenACWY control vaccination. This receptor was obtained from an adult in good health. The chain couples TRBV10-3 to TRBJ2-5; 11 bases fit TRBD1. DNA for the CDR3: TGTGCCATCAGAGGACAGGGGGCGAGGGAACAAGAGACCCAGTACTTC. It codes for CAIRGQGAREQETQYF.